This T cell receptor (beta chain) was recovered during a study of T cell repertoires in cytomegalovirus infection. Findings and caveats of the study: Ex vivo responses were dominated by HLA-C-restricted CMV-specific TCR beta clonotypes.

This CDR3 is built from 15 residues. V lost 0 bases and J lost 0, with 8 bases in between. Per germline, CDR1 SGHRS and CDR2 YFSETQ. The sample holds one count of this clonotype. The antigen is undetermined. TCRdb independently ran MiXCR on the reads; one entry per CDR3 protein. The sample yields hundreds of thousands of distinct CDR3 sequences, 15% to 20% seen once. The chain is built from TRBV5-1 and TRBJ2-3, with a weak D call TRBD2 (5 bases). The sequence was collected from a human donor in good health (CMV status not recorded). Some clones in this sample may be carry-over from other donors' samples. The sequenced sample consisted of PBMCs. The CDR3: CASSLEGVSTDTQYF. In DNA form, the CDR3 reads TGCGCCAGCAGCTTGGAGGGAGTAAGCACAGATACGCAGTATTTT.